A selection of T cell receptor beta chains follows, all from one sample in a study of neurological immune-mediated disorders. Via MiXCR, TCRdb re-called the 5' RACE reads, giving one row per CDR3 protein. The sample carries about 24,000 distinct CDR3 sequences, under 15% recorded once. The source material was PBMCs. These receptors were taken from a woman between 40 and 55 years old with HTLV-1-associated myelopathy (HAM/TSP). Each CDR3 is given with its conserved first and last residue. The D gene is left open where the match is weak. Clone size, where shown, is once, few, many, or a class for clones that have expanded.

V	D	size	J	CDR3	DNA
TRBV27	.	many	TRBJ1-3	CASSFGEAGNTIYF	TGTGCCAGCAGTTTCGGGGAGGCTGGAAACACCATATATTTT
TRBV5-1	.	.	TRBJ1-1	CASSLGGRGTEAFF	TGCGCCAGCAGCTTGGGGGGGCGCGGTACTGAAGCTTTCTTT
TRBV9	.	many	TRBJ2-1	CASSVVRGSYNEQFF	TGTGCCAGCAGCGTAGTCCGGGGATCCTACAATGAGCAGTTCTTC
TRBV20-1	.	many	TRBJ2-1	CSARTHEQFF	TGCAGTGCCCGGACGCATGAGCAGTTCTTC
TRBV20-1	TRBD2	.	TRBJ2-5	CSAGTKQESQYF	TGCAGTGCAGGGACTAAACAAGAGAGCCAGTACTTC
TRBV4-1	TRBD1	many	TRBJ2-5	CASSRGQEQETQYF	TGCGCCAGCAGCCGCGGACAGGAACAAGAGACCCAGTACTTC
TRBV4-1	TRBD1	many	TRBJ1-5	CASSQDPGGVQPQHF	TGCGCCAGCAGCCAAGATCCAGGGGGCGTTCAGCCCCAGCATTTT
TRBV20-1	TRBD1	many	TRBJ1-2	CSAGNRGLDGYTF	TGCAGTGCTGGTAACAGGGGATTGGATGGCTACACCTTC
TRBV6-1	.	.	TRBJ2-1	CASNSPGAKKAQFF	TGTGCCAGCAACTCCCCGGGGGCAAAGAAGGCGCAGTTCTTC
TRBV5-1	.	many	TRBJ2-3	CASSLGTEDTQYF	TGCGCCAGCAGCTTGGGCACAGAAGATACGCAGTATTTT
TRBV7-8	TRBD1	few	TRBJ2-2	CASSWGQGAGELFF	TGTGCCAGCAGCTGGGGACAGGGGGCCGGGGAGCTGTTTTTT
TRBV3-1	.	many	TRBJ1-3	CASSQDPGSVGNTIYF	TGTGCCAGCAGCCAAGACCCGGGGTCGGTTGGAAACACCATATATTTT
TRBV20-1	TRBD2	.	TRBJ2-5	CSARGEAGETQYF	TGCAGTGCTAGAGGCGAAGCGGGGGAGACCCAGTACTTC
TRBV20-1	.	many	TRBJ2-5	CSARGLPGHQETQYF	TGCAGTGCTAGGGGGCTGCCTGGGCACCAAGAGACCCAGTACTTC
TRBV24-1	TRBD1	many	TRBJ1-2	CATSDREAGGTIYGYTF	TGTGCCACCAGTGACCGAGAAGCAGGGGGTACGATCTATGGCTACACCTTC
TRBV20-1	.	many	TRBJ1-6	CSASSGRDGNMALHF	TGCAGTGCTAGTAGCGGTCGAGACGGAAATATGGCCCTCCACTTT
TRBV29-1	TRBD2	many	TRBJ2-1	CSVEGGSYNEQFF	TGCAGCGTTGAGGGCGGGAGTTACAATGAGCAGTTCTTC
TRBV20-1	.	many	TRBJ1-5	CSATRAGGQSPQHF	TGCAGTGCCACTCGCGCGGGGGGTCAGTCGCCCCAGCATTTT
TRBV12-3/TRBV12-4	.	many	TRBJ2-4	CASSRDRNIQYF	TGTGCCAGCAGTCGAGACAGAAACATTCAGTACTTC
TRBV18	TRBD1	many	TRBJ1-1	CASSLPQGVGTEAFF	TGTGCCAGCTCACTACCCCAGGGGGTAGGCACTGAAGCTTTCTTT
TRBV7-2	.	.	TRBJ2-2	CASSLRRGNTGELFF	TGTGCCAGCAGCTTAAGGAGGGGGAACACCGGGGAGCTGTTTTTT
TRBV5-1	.	many	TRBJ2-5	CASNQGVLGETQYF	TGCGCCAGCAACCAAGGGGTTCTAGGAGAGACCCAGTACTTC
TRBV20-1	.	many	TRBJ1-1	CSASPYGQNEAFF	TGCAGTGCTAGTCCATACGGACAGAATGAAGCTTTCTTT
TRBV6-5	.	many	TRBJ2-3	CASQSTELGTQYF	TGTGCCAGCCAAAGTACAGAGCTGGGTACGCAGTATTTT
TRBV7-2	.	.	TRBJ2-5	CASSSMQLGETQYF	TGTGCCAGCAGCTCTATGCAGCTTGGCGAGACCCAGTACTTC
TRBV5-1	TRBD2	many	TRBJ2-3	CASSSGLTSGITDTQYF	TGCGCCAGCAGCTCCGGACTGACTAGCGGCATCACAGATACGCAGTATTTT
TRBV6-5	.	many	TRBJ1-1	CASSYGGGTEAFF	TGTGCCAGCAGTTACGGGGGGGGCACTGAAGCTTTCTTT
TRBV5-6	.	many	TRBJ1-5	CASSWGQRQPQHF	TGTGCCAGCAGCTGGGGCCAGAGGCAGCCCCAGCATTTT
TRBV27	TRBD1	many	TRBJ1-2	CASSRDRGGGYTF	TGTGCCAGCAGCCGGGACAGGGGTGGCGGCTACACCTTC
TRBV15	.	many	TRBJ2-7	CATSRDLGRDEQYF	TGTGCCACCAGCAGAGATCTTGGGCGAGACGAGCAGTACTTC
TRBV11-2	.	many	TRBJ1-6	CASSLDPRVVSYNSPLHF	TGTGCCAGCAGCTTAGATCCCAGGGTTGTTTCCTATAATTCACCCCTCCACTTT
TRBV20-1	TRBD1	many	TRBJ1-2	CSARIVQGADGYTF	TGCAGTGCTAGAATAGTTCAGGGGGCGGACGGCTACACCTTC
TRBV5-1	.	many	TRBJ2-3	CASSPWRGEVTDTQYF	TGCGCCAGCAGCCCCTGGAGGGGGGAGGTCACAGATACGCAGTATTTT
TRBV14	.	medium-sized	TRBJ2-4	CASSQAGFDIQYF	TGTGCCAGCAGCCAAGCGGGGTTTGACATTCAGTACTTC
TRBV28	.	.	TRBJ1-5	CASSLVIQTRVNQPTHF	TGTGCCAGCAGTTTAGTTATACAGACACGGGTCAATCAGCCCACGCATTTT
TRBV9	.	many	TRBJ2-1	CASSVGGGVGDEQFF	TGTGCCAGCAGCGTCGGTGGAGGGGTAGGAGATGAGCAGTTCTTC
TRBV7-8	TRBD1	many	TRBJ2-3	CASSLRGGQGVVVADTQYF	TGTGCCAGCAGCCTCCGGGGGGGACAGGGGGTTGTAGTCGCAGATACGCAGTATTTT
TRBV19	.	.	TRBJ1-2	CATSPGDGYTF	TGTGCCACCTCCCCGGGGGATGGCTACACCTTC
TRBV20-1	.	.	TRBJ2-5	CSAVAEPQETQYF	TGCAGTGCCGTGGCGGAGCCCCAAGAGACCCAATACTTC
TRBV7-2	TRBD2	many	TRBJ2-1	CASTLTASGRYNEQFF	TGTGCCAGCACCCTTACGGCTAGCGGGCGCTACAATGAGCAGTTCTTC
TRBV28	.	many	TRBJ2-1	CASSPRGQRSYNEQFF	TGTGCCAGCAGTCCACGTGGGCAGAGATCCTACAATGAGCAGTTCTTC
TRBV5-1	.	many	TRBJ2-4	CASSLDGSQNIQYF	TGCGCCAGCAGCTTGGATGGTTCCCAAAACATTCAGTACTTC
TRBV5-1	TRBD1	many	TRBJ1-4	CASSFRGANEKLFF	TGCGCCAGCAGCTTCAGGGGGGCCAATGAAAAACTGTTTTTT
TRBV4-2	.	.	TRBJ1-1	CASSFQGWDTEAFF	TGTGCCAGCAGCTTCCAGGGGTGGGACACTGAAGCTTTCTTT
TRBV5-1	.	many	TRBJ2-2	CASSLLQLNTGELFF	TGCGCCAGCAGCTTGTTACAGCTAAACACCGGGGAGCTGTTTTTT
TRBV20-1	.	many	TRBJ2-2	CSASSYWTGELFF	TGCAGTGCTAGTTCCTATTGGACCGGGGAGCTGTTTTTT
TRBV15	.	many	TRBJ1-6	CATSRDKMFEPLHF	TGTGCCACCAGCAGAGATAAAATGTTTGAACCCCTCCACTTT
TRBV20-1	.	many	TRBJ2-2	CSASSSGTGELFF	TGCAGTGCCTCCAGCTCAGGGACCGGGGAGCTGTTTTTT
TRBV20-1	TRBD1	many	TRBJ1-1	CSASTGQGLTEAFF	TGCAGTGCTAGTACGGGACAGGGGCTCACTGAAGCTTTCTTT
TRBV7-2	TRBD1	many	TRBJ1-4	CASSLGQGVNEKLFF	TGTGCCAGCAGCCTCGGACAGGGAGTAAATGAAAAACTGTTTTTT
TRBV7-2	.	many	TRBJ2-3	CASSLGGVSADTQYF	TGTGCCAGCAGCTTGGGGGGCGTAAGCGCAGATACGCAGTATTTT
TRBV28	.	many	TRBJ1-5	CASSPLLTRDQPQHF	TGTGCCAGCAGTCCCCTCCTCACAAGGGATCAGCCCCAGCATTTT
TRBV28	TRBD1	medium-sized	TRBJ1-2	CASSSGGANGYTF	TGTGCCAGCAGTTCAGGGGGGGCGAATGGCTACACCTTC
TRBV5-5	TRBD2	many	TRBJ2-5	CASSGGGNAETQYF	TGTGCCAGCAGCGGGGGAGGGAACGCAGAGACCCAGTACTTC
TRBV9	TRBD1	many	TRBJ2-4	CASSVVPTGGDRIQYF	TGTGCCAGCAGCGTAGTCCCGACAGGGGGTGATCGCATTCAGTACTTC